Listed below are T cell receptor beta chains from one sample, sequenced in a study of T-cell reconstitution after alpha-beta-depleted transplantation in children. MiXCR, run by TCRdb on the PCR reads, gives a single entry per CDR3 protein. Of about 610,000 distinct CDR3 sequences in the sample, about 10% are singletons; the top ten hold 3.5% to 5%. Sequenced here: PBMCs from the stem cell graft donor, sampled from the stem cell graft. All receptors derive from a human donor who donated a stem cell graft to a child with acute myeloid leukemia. Both conserved end residues are part of each CDR3. A D gene is named only where the DNA matches it firmly.

TRBJ1-2 | TRBV6-5 | TRBD1 | CASSYKTGGGYTF
TRBJ2-7 | TRBV20-1 | . | CSASGSGFSYEQYF
TRBJ2-7 | TRBV7-3 | . | CASSLNPSRYEQYF
TRBJ2-5 | TRBV7-9 | . | CASSFGGWETQYF
TRBJ2-1 | TRBV20-1 | . | CSALGRLYNEQFF
TRBJ2-3 | TRBV20-1 | TRBD2 | CSAEGGPSGGTDTQYF
TRBJ1-2 | TRBV20-1 | . | CSAQLPLTNYGYTF
TRBJ2-1 | TRBV6-2/TRBV6-3 | . | CASSYRQAAPRRREQFF
TRBJ2-7 | TRBV29-1 | . | CSGRGGFGEQYF
TRBJ1-5 | TRBV10-3 | TRBD1 | CAISGTGASNQPQHF
TRBJ2-2 | TRBV5-5 | TRBD1 | CASSPGTAQTGELFF
TRBJ1-1 | TRBV18 | TRBD1 | CASSPWTGGETEAFF
TRBJ2-7 | TRBV20-1 | . | CSARGGQGRSYEQYF
TRBJ2-3 | TRBV7-2 | TRBD2 | CASSLAPSLAGDTQYF
TRBJ1-6 | TRBV20-1 | TRBD1 | CSAPGQGGSYNSPLHF
TRBJ2-1 | TRBV20-1 | TRBD2 | CSATSGTNNEQFF
TRBJ2-1 | TRBV5-1 | . | CASSKVMLQDLTYNEQFF
TRBJ1-1 | TRBV20-1 | . | CSARPEWPEAFF
TRBJ2-3 | TRBV7-6 | . | CASSLRDGGDTQYF
TRBJ1-4 | TRBV5-1 | . | CASSLAGSATNEKLFF
TRBJ2-7 | TRBV5-1 | TRBD2 | CASSFRGDEQYF
TRBJ1-1 | TRBV18 | . | CASSPPTRTEAFF
TRBJ2-5 | TRBV9 | TRBD1 | CASSVSQGAVTQYF
TRBJ2-1 | TRBV19 | . | CASCPRSGINEQFF
TRBJ2-3 | TRBV29-1 | . | CSVDVGAKTDTQYF
TRBJ2-3 | TRBV15 | . | CATSELGGLTQYF
TRBJ2-7 | TRBV7-9 | . | CASSPAWEQYF
TRBJ2-7 | TRBV7-9 | TRBD1 | CASLETGSSYEQYF
TRBJ2-7 | TRBV28 | . | CASSRNRPSETYEQYF
TRBJ2-1 | TRBV6-2/TRBV6-3 | . | CASSYSIIQGRVTNEQFF
TRBJ1-2 | TRBV20-1 | . | CSARGEGGAYGYTF
TRBJ2-2 | TRBV5-1 | . | CASRKLANTGELFF
TRBJ2-3 | TRBV20-1 | TRBD2 | CCPSGRPDTQYF
TRBJ2-1 | TRBV30 | . | CAWSVGRTRGSYNEQFF
TRBJ1-2 | TRBV27 | . | CASGQGTFGYTF
TRBJ2-1 | TRBV29-1 | TRBD2 | CSVERRGAYNEQFF
TRBJ2-2 | TRBV6-1 | TRBD1 | CASSEVHGQGSTGELFF
TRBJ1-4 | TRBV7-8 | TRBD1 | CASSLSGTVNEKLFF
TRBJ2-1 | TRBV3-1 | . | CASSLPDREGNEQFF
TRBJ1-5 | TRBV9 | . | CASSVGVSDNQPQHF
TRBJ2-5 | TRBV5-6 | TRBD2 | CASSSTGVGGPQETQYF
TRBJ2-1 | TRBV30 | . | CAWSGPRQQFF
TRBJ2-4 | TRBV6-5 | . | CASSSRASLAKNIQYF
TRBJ2-5 | TRBV27 | . | CASLGGETQYF
TRBJ1-6 | TRBV4-1 | . | CASSQDRTAGALHF
TRBJ1-1 | TRBV7-2 | . | CASSSPGPGSPEAFF
TRBJ2-7 | TRBV5-1 | TRBD1 | CASSTGTGQYEQYF
TRBJ2-1 | TRBV21-1 | . | CASSKVGTSGSTEQFF
TRBJ2-1 | TRBV20-1 | TRBD2 | CSATTSGSYSYNEQFF